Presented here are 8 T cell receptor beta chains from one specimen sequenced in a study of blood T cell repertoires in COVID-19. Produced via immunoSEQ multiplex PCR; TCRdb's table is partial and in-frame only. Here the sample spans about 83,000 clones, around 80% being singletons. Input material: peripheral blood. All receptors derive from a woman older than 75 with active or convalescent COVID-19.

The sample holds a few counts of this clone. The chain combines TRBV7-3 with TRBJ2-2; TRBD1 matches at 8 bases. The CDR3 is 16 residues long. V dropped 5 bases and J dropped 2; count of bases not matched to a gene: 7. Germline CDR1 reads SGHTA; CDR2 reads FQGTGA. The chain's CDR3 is CASSPVRGRNTGELFF. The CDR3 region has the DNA TGTGCCAGCAGCCCGGTCAGGGGGCGTAACACCGGGGAGCTGTTTTTT.

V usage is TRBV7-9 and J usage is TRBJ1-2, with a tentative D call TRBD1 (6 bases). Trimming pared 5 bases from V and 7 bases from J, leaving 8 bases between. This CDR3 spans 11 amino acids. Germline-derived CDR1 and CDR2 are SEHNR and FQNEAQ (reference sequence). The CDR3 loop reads CASSPDSGYTF. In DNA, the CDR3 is TGTGCCAGCAGCCCGGACAGTGGCTACACCTTC.

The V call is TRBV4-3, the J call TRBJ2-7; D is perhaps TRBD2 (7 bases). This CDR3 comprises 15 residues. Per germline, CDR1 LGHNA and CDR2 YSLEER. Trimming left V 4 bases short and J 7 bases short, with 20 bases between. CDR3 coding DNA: TGCGCCAGCAGCCCTACTGGCGGGGGCTTAGGGGAGCAGTACTTC. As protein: CASSPTGGGLGEQYF.

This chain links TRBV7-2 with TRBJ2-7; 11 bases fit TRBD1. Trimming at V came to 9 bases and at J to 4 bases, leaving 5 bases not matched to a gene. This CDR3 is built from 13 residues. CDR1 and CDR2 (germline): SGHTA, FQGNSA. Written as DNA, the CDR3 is TGTGCCAGTAGGACAGGGGGCCTTTACGAGCAGTACTTC. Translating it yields CASRTGGLYEQYF.

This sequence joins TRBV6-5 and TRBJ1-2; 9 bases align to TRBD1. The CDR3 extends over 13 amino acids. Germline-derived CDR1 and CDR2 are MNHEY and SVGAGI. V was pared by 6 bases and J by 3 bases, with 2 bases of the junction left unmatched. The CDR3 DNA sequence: TGTGCCAGCAGCCGGACAGGGGACTATGGCTACACCTTC. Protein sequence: CASSRTGDYGYTF.

CDR3: CASSSKDTQYF. CDR3 sequence (DNA): TGTGCCAGCAGTTCTAAAGATACGCAGTATTTT. The J gene is TRBJ2-3, the V gene TRBV28; D is unclear. This CDR3 spans 11 amino acids. With 4 bases removed from V and 5 bases from J, the gap between germline ends came to 4 bases. CDR1 and CDR2 from the germline V gene are MDHEN and SYDVKM.

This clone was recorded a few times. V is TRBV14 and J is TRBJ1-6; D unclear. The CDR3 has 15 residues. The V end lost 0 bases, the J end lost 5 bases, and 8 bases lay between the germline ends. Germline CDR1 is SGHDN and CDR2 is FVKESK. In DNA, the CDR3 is TGTGCCAGCAGCCAAGAAACGGCGGATAATTCACCCCTCCACTTT. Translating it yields CASSQETADNSPLHF. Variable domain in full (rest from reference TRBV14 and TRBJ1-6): EAGVTQFPSHSVIEKGQTVTLRCDPISGHDNLYWYRRVMGKEIKFLLHFVKESKQDESGMPNNRFLAERTGGTYSTLKVQPAELEDSGVYFCASSQETADNSPLHFGNGTRLTVT.

The CDR3 DNA reads TGTGCCAGCAGAGTCTCCCGGGAAGCCCTGTGGGGCTACGAGCAGTACTTC. This codes for CASRVSREALWGYEQYF. The chain recombines TRBV2 with TRBJ2-7, with D maybe TRBD2 (5 bases). This CDR3 contains 17 residues. CDR1 is SNHLY and CDR2 is FYNNEI in the germline V gene. Trimming cost V 6 bases and J 3 bases, with 24 bases left between them.